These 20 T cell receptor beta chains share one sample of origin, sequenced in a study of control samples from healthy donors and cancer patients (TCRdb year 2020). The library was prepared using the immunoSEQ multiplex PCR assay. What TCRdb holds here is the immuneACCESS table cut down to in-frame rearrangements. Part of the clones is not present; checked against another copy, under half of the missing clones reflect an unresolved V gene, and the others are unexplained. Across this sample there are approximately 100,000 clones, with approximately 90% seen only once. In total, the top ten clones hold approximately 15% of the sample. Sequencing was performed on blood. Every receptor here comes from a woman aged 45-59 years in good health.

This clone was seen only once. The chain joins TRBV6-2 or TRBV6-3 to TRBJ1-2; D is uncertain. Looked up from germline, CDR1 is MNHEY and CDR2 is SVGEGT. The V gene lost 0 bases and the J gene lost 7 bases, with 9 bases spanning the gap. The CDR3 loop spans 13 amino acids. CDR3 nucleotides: TGTGCCAGCAGTTACTCGATGAAGCGTGGCTACACCTTC. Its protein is CASSYSMKRGYTF.

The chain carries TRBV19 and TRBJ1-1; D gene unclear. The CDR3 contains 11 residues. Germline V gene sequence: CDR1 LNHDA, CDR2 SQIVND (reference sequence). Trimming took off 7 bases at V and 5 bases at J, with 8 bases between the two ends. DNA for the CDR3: TGTGCCAGTATGTACAGTACTGAAGCTTTCTTT. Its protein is CASMYSTEAFF.

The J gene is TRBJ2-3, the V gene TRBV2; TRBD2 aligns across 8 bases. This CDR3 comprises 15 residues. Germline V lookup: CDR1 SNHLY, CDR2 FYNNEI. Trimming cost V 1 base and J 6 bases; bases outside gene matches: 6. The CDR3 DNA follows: TGTGCCAGCAGTGAAGGCGGGGGGTATGGTGATACGCAGTATTTT. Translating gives CASSEGGGYGDTQYF.

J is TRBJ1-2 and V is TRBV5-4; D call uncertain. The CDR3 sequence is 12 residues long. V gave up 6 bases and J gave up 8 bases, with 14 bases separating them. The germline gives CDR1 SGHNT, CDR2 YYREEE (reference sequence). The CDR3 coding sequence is TGTGCCAGCACCCCGAACCTCGGCGGCTACACCTTC. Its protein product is CASTPNLGGYTF. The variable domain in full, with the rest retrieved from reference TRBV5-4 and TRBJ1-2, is ETGVTQSPTHLIKTRGQQVTLRCSSQSGHNTVSWYQQALGQGPQFIFQYYREEENGRGNFPPRFSGLQFPNYSSELNVNALELDDSALYLCASTPNLGGYTFGSGTRLTVV.

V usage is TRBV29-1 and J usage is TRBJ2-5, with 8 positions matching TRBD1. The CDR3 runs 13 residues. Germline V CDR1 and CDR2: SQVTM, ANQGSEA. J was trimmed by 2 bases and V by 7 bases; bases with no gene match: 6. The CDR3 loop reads CSAQTGVQETQYF. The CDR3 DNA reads TGCAGCGCACAGACAGGGGTTCAAGAGACCCAGTACTTC.

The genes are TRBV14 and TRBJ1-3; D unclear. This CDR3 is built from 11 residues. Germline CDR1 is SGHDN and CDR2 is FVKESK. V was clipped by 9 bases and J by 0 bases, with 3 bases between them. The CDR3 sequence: CARISGNTIYF. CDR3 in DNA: TGTGCCAGGATCTCTGGAAACACCATATATTTT.

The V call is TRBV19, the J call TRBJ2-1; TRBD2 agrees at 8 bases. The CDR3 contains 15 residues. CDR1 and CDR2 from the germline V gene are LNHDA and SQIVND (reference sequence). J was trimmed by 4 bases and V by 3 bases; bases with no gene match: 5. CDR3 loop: CASSMEVAGYNEQFF. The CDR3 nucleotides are TGTGCCAGTAGTATGGAAGTAGCGGGATACAATGAGCAGTTCTTC.

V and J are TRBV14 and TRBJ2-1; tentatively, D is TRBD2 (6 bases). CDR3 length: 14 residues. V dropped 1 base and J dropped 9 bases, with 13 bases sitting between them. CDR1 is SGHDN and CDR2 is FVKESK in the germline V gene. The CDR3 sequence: CASSQAWGGAEQFF. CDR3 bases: TGTGCCAGCAGCCAAGCCTGGGGCGGGGCTGAGCAGTTCTTC.

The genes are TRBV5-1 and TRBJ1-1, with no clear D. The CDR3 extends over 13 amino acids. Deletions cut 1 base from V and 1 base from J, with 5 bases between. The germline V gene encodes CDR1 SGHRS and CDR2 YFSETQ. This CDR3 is CASSLRPNTEAFF. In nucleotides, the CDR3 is TGCGCCAGCAGCTTGAGGCCGAACACTGAAGCTTTCTTT.

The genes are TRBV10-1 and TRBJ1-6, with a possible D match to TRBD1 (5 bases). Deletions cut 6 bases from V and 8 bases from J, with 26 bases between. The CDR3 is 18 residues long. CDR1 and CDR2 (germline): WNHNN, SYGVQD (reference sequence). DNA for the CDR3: TGCGCCAGCAGCGGGTCCTGGACGGTTTCGGGGCCCTATTCACCCCTCCACTTT. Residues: CASSGSWTVSGPYSPLHF.

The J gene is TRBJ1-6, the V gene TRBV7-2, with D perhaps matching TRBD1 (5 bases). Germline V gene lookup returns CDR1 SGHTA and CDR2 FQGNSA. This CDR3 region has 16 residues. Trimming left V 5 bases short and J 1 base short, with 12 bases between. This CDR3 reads CASSLYTGSYNSPLHF. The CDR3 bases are TGTGCCAGCAGCCTCTACACAGGTTCCTATAATTCACCCCTCCACTTT.

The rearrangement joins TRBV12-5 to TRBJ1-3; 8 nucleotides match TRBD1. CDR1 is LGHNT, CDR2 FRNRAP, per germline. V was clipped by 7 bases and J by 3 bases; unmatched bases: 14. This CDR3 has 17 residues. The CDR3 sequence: CASAGDRKLSIGNTIYF. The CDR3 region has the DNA TGTGCTAGTGCGGGGGACAGGAAACTTTCTATTGGAAACACCATATATTTT.

The CDR3 spells CASRTVRDSDFLRYF. DNA for the CDR3: TGTGCCAGCAGGACCGTCCGGGACAGTGATTTTCTGAGGTATTTT. The V call is TRBV6-5, the J call TRBJ2-3, with 7 bases that match TRBD1. V dropped 6 bases and J dropped 14; count of bases not matched to a gene: 20. The germline V gene has CDR1 MNHEY and CDR2 SVGAGI. The CDR3 has 15 residues.

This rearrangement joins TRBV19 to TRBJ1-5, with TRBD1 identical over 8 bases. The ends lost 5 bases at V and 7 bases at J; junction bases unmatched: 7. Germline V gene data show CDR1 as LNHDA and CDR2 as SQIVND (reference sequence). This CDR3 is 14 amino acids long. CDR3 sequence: CASSPDRVDQPQHF. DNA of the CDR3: TGTGCCAGTAGTCCGGACAGGGTCGACCAGCCCCAGCATTTT.

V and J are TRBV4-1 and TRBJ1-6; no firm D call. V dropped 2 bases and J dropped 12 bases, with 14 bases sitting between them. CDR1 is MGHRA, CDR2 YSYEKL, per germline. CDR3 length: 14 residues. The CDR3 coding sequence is TGCGCCAGCAGCCAATTAGCGCCAGCCGAACCCCTCCACTTT. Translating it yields CASSQLAPAEPLHF.

The CDR3 nucleotides read TGTGCCAGCAGCCTGACGACTAGCGGGGCCCGTCACGAGCAGTACTTC. Translated: CASSLTTSGARHEQYF. This sequence joins TRBV9 and TRBJ2-7; 11 bases agree with TRBD2. The CDR3 totals 16 residues. J was trimmed by 5 bases and V by 4 bases; bases with no gene match: 11. Germline V CDR1 and CDR2: SGDLS, YYNGEE.

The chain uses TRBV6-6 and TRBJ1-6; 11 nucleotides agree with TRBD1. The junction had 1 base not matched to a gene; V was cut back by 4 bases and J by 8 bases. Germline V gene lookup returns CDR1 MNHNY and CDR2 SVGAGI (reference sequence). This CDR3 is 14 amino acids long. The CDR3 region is CASSLGQGDSPLHF. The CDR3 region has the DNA TGTGCCAGCAGTTTGGGACAGGGGGATTCACCCCTCCACTTT.

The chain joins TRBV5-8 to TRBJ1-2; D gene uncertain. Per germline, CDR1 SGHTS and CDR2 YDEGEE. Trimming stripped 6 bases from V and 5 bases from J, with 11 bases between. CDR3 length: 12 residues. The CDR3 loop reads CASTSGWYGYTF. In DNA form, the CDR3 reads TGTGCCAGCACCTCGGGGTGGTATGGCTACACCTTC. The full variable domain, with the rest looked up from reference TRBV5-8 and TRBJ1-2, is EAGVTQSPTHLIKTRGQQATLRCSPISGHTSVYWYQQALGLGLQFLLWYDEGEERNRGNFPPRFSGRQFPNYSSELNVNALELEDSALYLCASTSGWYGYTFGSGTRLTVV.

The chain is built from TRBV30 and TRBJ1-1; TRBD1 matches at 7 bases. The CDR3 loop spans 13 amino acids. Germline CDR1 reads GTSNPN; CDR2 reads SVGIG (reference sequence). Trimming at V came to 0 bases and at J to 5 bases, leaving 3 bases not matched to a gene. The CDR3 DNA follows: TGTGCCTGGAGTGTTGACAGGGAGACTGAAGCTTTCTTT. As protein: CAWSVDRETEAFF.

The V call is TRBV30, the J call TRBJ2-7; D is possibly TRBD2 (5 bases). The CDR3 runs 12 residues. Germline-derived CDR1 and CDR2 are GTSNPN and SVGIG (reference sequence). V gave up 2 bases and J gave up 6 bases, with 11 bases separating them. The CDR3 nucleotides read TGTGCCTGGAGTTCTCAGGAGGCCGAGCAGTACTTC. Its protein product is CAWSSQEAEQYF.